Below are 30 T cell receptor beta chains sequenced from a single sample in a study of OX40 agonist ivuxolimab in advanced cancers. Clones were read by immunoSEQ multiplex PCR, and TCRdb kept only the in-frame ones, dropping some. The data show around 38,000 clones, 78% seen once. The sequences come from CD4+ or CD8+ T cells sorted from blood, collected in a trial of the OX40 agonist ivuxolimab. Source of these receptors: an adult with an advanced solid tumor such as melanoma, head and neck, liver or kidney cancer.

The V gene is TRBV7-8, the J gene TRBJ2-1; 14 bases line up with TRBD2. The V and J ends lost 4 bases and 5 bases, in that order; junction bases with no gene match: 10. This CDR3 region has 18 residues. Per the germline V gene, CDR1 is SGHVS and CDR2 is FQNEAQ. CDR3 sequence: CASSSVGLAGGGDNEQFF. The CDR3 bases are TGTGCCAGCAGCTCCGTTGGACTAGCGGGGGGCGGGGACAATGAGCAGTTCTTC.

The chain couples TRBV9 to TRBJ1-4; D is possibly TRBD1 (5 bases). CDR1 and CDR2 from the germline V gene are SGDLS and YYNGEE. This CDR3 has 14 residues. Trimming stripped 3 bases from V and 8 bases from J, with 14 bases between. CDR3 DNA: TGTGCCAGCAGCGCTCACGGGGGGAAGGAAAAACTGTTTTTT. Translated, it gives CASSAHGGKEKLFF.

The rearrangement joins TRBV5-1 to TRBJ2-5, with no clear D. Germline V gene sequence: CDR1 SGHRS, CDR2 YFSETQ. Trimming stripped 1 base from V and 4 bases from J, with 5 bases between. The CDR3 contains 12 residues. The DNA for the CDR3 is TGCGCCAGCAGCTTGATAGGAGAGACCCAGTACTTC. It yields the protein CASSLIGETQYF.

Only one count was recorded for this clone. The chain carries TRBV11-2 and TRBJ1-3; D is unclear. This CDR3 is 12 amino acids long. Per germline, CDR1 SGHAT and CDR2 FQNNGV. Between the trimmed V and J ends, which lost 1 base and 7 bases, there was a span of 5 bases. Written as DNA, the CDR3 is TGTGCCAGCAGCTTAGGGTCTAACACCATATATTTT. Translated, it gives CASSLGSNTIYF. Complete variable domain (other parts from reference TRBV11-2 and TRBJ1-3): EAGVAQSPRYKIIEKRQSVAFWCNPISGHATLYWYQQILGQGPKLLIQFQNNGVVDDSQLPKDRFSAERLKGVDSTLKIQPAKLEDSAVYLCASSLGSNTIYFGEGSWLTVV.

By proportion, this clone is medium-sized (0.01 to 0.1%). V is TRBV11-2 and J is TRBJ2-2, with D possibly being TRBD1 or TRBD2 (5 bases each). The CDR3 sequence is 15 residues long. V shed 1 base and J shed 0 bases, with 6 bases lying between them. Germline CDR1 is SGHAT and CDR2 is FQNNGV. The CDR3: CASSLGGSNTGELFF. The CDR3, as DNA: TGTGCCAGCAGCTTAGGGGGGTCGAACACCGGGGAGCTGTTTTTT.

A few counts support this clone. This chain uses TRBV2 with TRBJ2-1; either TRBD1 or TRBD2 may fit D (5 bases each). The V gene lost 9 bases and the J gene lost 8 bases, with 17 bases spanning the gap. The CDR3 covers 13 residues. CDR1 SNHLY and CDR2 FYNNEI come from the germline V gene. The CDR3 loop is CARNRGQGDEQFF. As DNA, the CDR3 is TGTGCCAGGAACCGGGGCCAGGGCGATGAGCAGTTCTTC.

This chain connects TRBV15 to TRBJ2-5, with TRBD2 matching over 10 bases. Germline V gives CDR1 LNHNV, CDR2 YYDKDF (reference sequence). CDR3 size: 15 residues. J gave up 13 bases and V 1 base, and 12 bases lay outside the gene matches. CDR3 nucleotide sequence: TGTGCCACCAGCAGAGCAACAACTAGCGGGAACCCCCGGTACTTC. This gives the protein CATSRATTSGNPRYF.

V gene TRBV28 combines with J gene TRBJ2-1; 9 bases fit TRBD2. The germline V gene has CDR1 MDHEN and CDR2 SYDVKM. The CDR3 length is 16 residues. J gave up 7 bases and V 5 bases, and 12 bases lay outside the gene matches. The CDR3 bases are TGTGCCAGCAGTACCCTAGCGGGATACGCGGGGAATGAGCAGTTCTTC. This translates into CASSTLAGYAGNEQFF.

About this clone itself: Sequence at one end of the junction differs from germline and may be a read error. This rearrangement joins TRBV5-4 to TRBJ2-7; 7 bases agree with TRBD2. This CDR3 spans 11 amino acids. Germline V gene sequence: CDR1 SGHNT, CDR2 YYREEE (reference sequence). For the CDR3, the DNA is TGTGCCAGCAGCTTCGAGCGGGATACGCACTTC. It is translated as CASSFERDTHF.

V and J are TRBV28 and TRBJ2-2; 8 bases agree with TRBD1. V dropped 6 bases and J dropped 7; count of bases not matched to a gene: 10. CDR1 and CDR2 from the germline V gene are MDHEN and SYDVKM. The length of the CDR3 is 15 residues. This CDR3 is CASSLTGTGFGELFF. The DNA for the CDR3 is TGTGCCAGCAGCCTAACCGGGACAGGCTTCGGGGAGCTGTTTTTT. Filled out from reference TRBV28 and TRBJ2-2, the complete variable domain reads DVKVTQSSRYLVKRTGEKVFLECVQDMDHENMFWYRQDPGLGLRLIYFSYDVKMKEKGDIPEGYSVSREKKERFSLILESASTNQTSMYLCASSLTGTGFGELFFGEGSRLTVL.

The CDR3 loop is CSVPILAGFYNEQFF. In DNA form, the CDR3 reads TGCAGCGTTCCAATACTAGCGGGATTCTACAATGAGCAGTTCTTC. The rearrangement joins TRBV29-1 to TRBJ2-1, with 10 bases matching TRBD2. CDR1 and CDR2 (germline): SQVTM, ANQGSEA. The V gene end was trimmed by 5 bases and the J gene end by 3 bases; junction bases not matched to a gene: 7. The CDR3 runs to 15 residues.

This clone was observed once. The chain joins TRBV2 to TRBJ1-1, with 7 bases aligning to TRBD1. CDR1 and CDR2 (germline): SNHLY, FYNNEI. Trimming at V came to 4 bases and at J to 5 bases, leaving 7 bases not matched to a gene. The CDR3 extends over 14 amino acids. CDR3 in amino acids: CASSGTGEGTEAFF. Written as DNA, the CDR3 is TGTGCCAGCAGTGGAACAGGGGAGGGTACTGAAGCTTTCTTT.

The V call is TRBV5-6, the J call TRBJ1-5; perhaps TRBD1 as D (5 bases). The V end lost 4 bases, the J end lost 2 bases, and 19 bases lay between the germline ends. This CDR3 region has 17 residues. Germline values: CDR1 SGHDT, CDR2 YYEEEE. The CDR3 protein is CASSVGPYPIGNQPQHF. The CDR3 bases are TGTGCCAGCAGCGTGGGACCCTACCCCATAGGCAATCAGCCCCAGCATTTT.

The rearrangement links TRBV27 to TRBJ1-5, with D maybe TRBD1 (6 bases). V lost 6 bases and J 3 bases, leaving 18 bases between the germline ends. Germline loops: CDR1 MNHEY, CDR2 SMNVEV (reference sequence). This CDR3 spans 16 amino acids. CDR3 sequence reads: CASSLGQPITNQPQHF. CDR3 bases: TGTGCCAGCAGCCTCGGACAGCCTATAACCAATCAGCCCCAGCATTTT.

This rearrangement joins TRBV6-5 to TRBJ1-6, with 8 bases matching TRBD1. Looked up from germline, CDR1 is MNHEY and CDR2 is SVGAGI. The CDR3 is 15 amino acids. Unmatched junction bases numbered 2, after V lost 2 bases and J lost 5 bases. CDR3 in amino acids: CASSYARGHNSPLHF. CDR3 sequence (DNA): TGTGCCAGCAGTTACGCCAGGGGGCATAATTCACCCCTCCACTTT.

The sample holds a few counts of this clone. V is TRBV4-1 and J is TRBJ2-1, with unresolved D. Germline assignment: CDR1 MGHRA and CDR2 YSYEKL. V lost 4 bases to trimming and J lost 3 bases, with 19 bases between them. This CDR3 spans 17 amino acids. CDR3 region: CASSRARSLGFYNEQFF. CDR3 DNA: TGCGCCAGCAGCCGCGCCCGGAGTCTAGGCTTCTACAATGAGCAGTTCTTC.

This chain connects TRBV27 to TRBJ2-1, with D tentatively TRBD1 (6 bases). The CDR3 spans 14 residues. The germline V gene encodes CDR1 MNHEY and CDR2 SMNVEV (reference sequence). V dropped 3 bases and J dropped 8 bases, with 14 bases sitting between them. CDR3 loop: CASSLGQGLDEQFF. In nucleotides, the CDR3 is TGTGCCAGCAGTTTGGGGCAGGGGTTGGATGAGCAGTTCTTC.

This clone has more than one count but fewer than ten. V gene TRBV6-5 combines with J gene TRBJ1-2; 11 nucleotides match TRBD1. From germline, CDR1 is MNHEY and CDR2 SVGAGI. V was clipped by 2 bases and J by 4 bases; unmatched bases: 6. The CDR3 length is 16 residues. The CDR3 bases are TGTGCCAGCAGTTACGCCCGGACAGGGGGCGGCTATGGCTACACCTTC. Its protein is CASSYARTGGGYGYTF.

V gene TRBV9 combines with J gene TRBJ2-7; TRBD1 is a possible D gene (5 bases). This CDR3 is built from 14 residues. V was trimmed by 0 bases and J by 6 bases, leaving 13 bases between them. Germline V gene data show CDR1 as SGDLS and CDR2 as YYNGEE. Here the CDR3 DNA reads TGTGCCAGCAGCGTAGCGGCAGGGTGGGCCGAGCAGTACTTC. Protein product: CASSVAAGWAEQYF. Drawing the rest from reference TRBV9 and TRBJ2-7, the complete variable domain is DSGVTQTPKHLITATGQRVTLRCSPRSGDLSVYWYQQSLDQGLQFLIQYYNGEERAKGNILERFSAQQFPDLHSELNLSSLELGDSALYFCASSVAAGWAEQYFGPGTRLTVT.

The gene calls are TRBV7-9 and TRBJ1-4; D is unclear. Germline V gene sequence: CDR1 SEHNR, CDR2 FQNEAQ (reference sequence). The CDR3 contains 16 residues. With 2 bases removed from V and 4 bases from J, the gap between germline ends came to 14 bases. In nucleotides, the CDR3 is TGTGCCAGCAGCTTACAACCGGGGAGCAGTAATGAAAAACTGTTTTTT. It is translated as CASSLQPGSSNEKLFF.

The chain couples TRBV9 to TRBJ1-2, with D possibly TRBD1 on 6 matching bases. CDR1 and CDR2 from the germline V gene are SGDLS and YYNGEE. The CDR3 spans 14 residues. The V end lost 3 bases, the J end lost 4 bases, and 13 bases lay between the germline ends. The CDR3 coding sequence is TGTGCCAGCAGCGCATTTGGGGGCCCCTATGGCTACACCTTC. Protein: CASSAFGGPYGYTF.

The CDR3 sequence: CASSLNDGELFF. The CDR3 DNA reads TGCGCCAGCAGCTTGAACGACGGGGAGCTGTTTTTT. V and J are TRBV5-1 and TRBJ2-2; D gene unclear. The CDR3 totals 12 residues. V lost 1 base and J lost 7, with 5 bases in between. CDR1 and CDR2 from the germline V gene are SGHRS and YFSETQ.

The chain links TRBV7-8 to TRBJ2-5, with D unclear. Trimming shortened V by 3 bases and J by 4 bases, and 6 bases separated the two germline ends. The CDR3 is made up of 12 amino acids. The V gene's germline CDR1 is SGHVS and CDR2 FQNEAQ. CDR3 protein: CASSLSGETQYF. CDR3 bases: TGTGCCAGCAGCTTGTCGGGAGAGACCCAGTACTTC.

The genes are TRBV7-2 and TRBJ1-1; 7 positions match TRBD1. Trimming took 5 bases from V and 4 from J; bases not matched to a gene: 10. Germline loops: CDR1 SGHTA, CDR2 FQGNSA. This CDR3 region has 15 residues. CDR3 residues: CASSRRTGRFTEAFF. CDR3 nucleotide sequence: TGTGCCAGCAGCCGGAGGACAGGCCGGTTCACTGAAGCTTTCTTT.

The CDR3: CASRLQGNTEAFF. The CDR3 nucleotides read TGTGCCAGCAGGCTACAGGGGAACACTGAAGCTTTCTTT. V usage is TRBV6-6 and J usage is TRBJ1-1, with D perhaps matching TRBD1 (6 bases). Germline V gene sequence: CDR1 MNHNY, CDR2 SVGAGI (reference sequence). The CDR3 runs to 13 residues. V shed 6 bases and J shed 1 base, with 9 bases lying between them.

This clone was found a few times. The V call is TRBV4-1, the J call TRBJ2-5; 9 nucleotides match TRBD2. With 3 bases clipped from V and 2 bases from J, the junction kept 7 bases outside the gene matches. Germline values: CDR1 MGHRA, CDR2 YSYEKL. The CDR3 sequence is 16 residues long. The CDR3 region is CASSQTTSGGQETQYF. In nucleotides, the CDR3 is TGCGCCAGCAGCCAGACGACTAGCGGTGGTCAAGAGACCCAGTACTTC.

V usage is TRBV5-1 and J usage is TRBJ2-2, with 7 positions matching TRBD1. Germline V gene data show CDR1 as SGHRS and CDR2 as YFSETQ. With V trimmed by 3 bases and J by 8 bases, 7 bases remained unmatched. The CDR3 extends over 14 amino acids. CDR3 nucleotide sequence: TGCGCCAGCAGCTCGACAGGGTCCTGGGGGGAGCTGTTTTTT. It specifies CASSSTGSWGELFF.

This chain connects TRBV7-3 to TRBJ2-2, with D maybe TRBD2 (6 bases). The CDR3 length is 16 residues. CDR1 SGHTA and CDR2 FQGTGA come from the germline V gene. V was trimmed by 6 bases and J by 1 base, leaving 15 bases between them. The CDR3 is CASRPPGLQNTGELFF. The CDR3 DNA reads TGTGCCAGCAGACCACCGGGACTCCAGAACACCGGGGAGCTGTTTTTT.

By proportion, this clone is medium-sized. The chain joins TRBV28 to TRBJ2-5; the D is unclear. The ends were cut back, 4 bases at V and 7 bases at J, with 4 bases in the middle. The germline CDR1 and CDR2 sequences are MDHEN and SYDVKM. The CDR3 spans 10 residues. The chain's CDR3 is CASSSVTQYF. As DNA, the CDR3 is TGTGCCAGCAGTTCTGTGACCCAGTACTTC.

The gene calls are TRBV11-2 and TRBJ2-2, with D unresolved. V was cut by 5 bases and J by 4 bases, with 8 bases left in between. CDR1 and CDR2 from the germline V gene are SGHAT and FQNNGV. This CDR3 is built from 13 residues. The CDR3 spells CASSPRLTGELFF. DNA of the CDR3: TGTGCCAGCAGCCCCCGCCTCACCGGGGAGCTGTTTTTT.